A single sample gave rise to the 6 T cell receptor beta chains below, sequenced in a study of somatic mutations in cytotoxic T cells in rheumatoid arthritis. Method: immunoSEQ multiplex PCR; TCRdb's copy keeps in-frame clones and lacks some. The sample records some 12,000 clones, 80% being singletons. Sequencing used CD8+ T cells sorted from blood. The source of these receptors is a man aged 50 to 59 in good health.

The rearrangement uses TRBV7-9 and TRBJ2-7, with D possibly being TRBD1 (6 bases). Trimming removed 1 base at V and 1 base at J, with 11 bases between. This CDR3 comprises 15 residues. Germline V gene lookup returns CDR1 SEHNR and CDR2 FQNEAQ (reference sequence). The CDR3 reads CASSLGQGLSYEQYF. DNA of the CDR3: TGTGCCAGCAGCTTAGGGCAGGGGTTATCCTACGAGCAGTACTTC.

This clone is a singleton in its sample. The V call is TRBV7-2, the J call TRBJ2-1; 9 bases agree with TRBD2. The length of the CDR3 is 15 residues. Germline trimming cut 6 bases from V and 2 bases from J; bases unmatched to any gene: 5. Looked up from germline, CDR1 is SGHTA and CDR2 is FQGNSA. In DNA form, the CDR3 reads TGTGCCAGCAGTACCGAGCGGGAGGCCTACAATGAGCAGTTCTTC. Its protein is CASSTEREAYNEQFF.

This clone has only one observation. The chain links TRBV2 to TRBJ2-1; the D gene is possibly TRBD1 (6 bases). The germline V gene has CDR1 SNHLY and CDR2 FYNNEI. The CDR3 totals 12 residues. V was cut by 5 bases and J by 9 bases, with 11 bases left in between. CDR3 in amino acids: CASSTTGPEQFF. The CDR3 bases are TGTGCCAGCAGTACTACAGGGCCTGAGCAGTTCTTC.

The chain combines TRBV19 with TRBJ2-2; 8 bases align to TRBD1. Looked up from germline, CDR1 is LNHDA and CDR2 is SQIVND (reference sequence). CDR3 size: 15 residues. With 5 bases clipped from V and 6 bases from J, the junction kept 8 bases outside the gene matches. The CDR3 is CASSLSGGSAGELFF. The CDR3 region has the DNA TGTGCCAGTAGTTTGTCAGGGGGCTCGGCCGGGGAGCTGTTTTTT.

This clone was detected a few times. The J gene is TRBJ1-3, the V gene TRBV4-2, with D unclear. This CDR3 region has 17 residues. CDR1 is LGHNA and CDR2 is YNFKEQ in the germline V gene. Trimming shortened V by 0 bases and J by 0 bases, and 12 bases separated the two germline ends. The CDR3 is CASSQEGKGYSGNTIYF. The CDR3 DNA is TGTGCCAGCAGCCAAGAGGGGAAAGGTTACTCTGGAAACACCATATATTTT.

This sequence joins TRBV9 and TRBJ2-1; the D is unclear. The germline CDR1 and CDR2 sequences are SGDLS and YYNGEE. The CDR3 runs 12 residues. V was pared by 2 bases and J by 8 bases, with 8 bases between. The CDR3 region is CASSVGRDEQFF. The CDR3 DNA follows: TGTGCCAGCAGCGTCGGAAGGGATGAGCAGTTCTTC.